This T cell receptor (beta chain) was recovered during a study of cytomegalovirus exposure and HLA in healthy donors. Germline V CDR1 and CDR2: LNHDA, SQIVND (reference sequence). This CDR3 contains 16 residues. V lost 6 bases and J lost 4, with 18 bases in between. General observations from the study: Later analysis found that TCR beta chains associated with HLA were more clonally expanded than other, equally common chains.

Vbeta (60) and Jbeta (13) primers were used in the PCR. Profiling relied on immunoSEQ multiplex PCR, and the TCRdb table lists in-frame clones only, not all of them. The repertoire holds 150,000 to 200,000 clones, with under 85% as singletons. Notes on this clone: The antigen is undetermined.

The V and J genes are TRBV19 and TRBJ1-4; possible D gene TRBD1, 6 bases. The sequencing input was PBMCs. The TCR originated in a human donor in good health. The chain's CDR3 is CASSPRVGQSNEKLFF. CDR3 coding DNA: TGTGCCAGTAGCCCTAGGGTCGGACAGAGTAATGAAAAACTGTTTTTT.